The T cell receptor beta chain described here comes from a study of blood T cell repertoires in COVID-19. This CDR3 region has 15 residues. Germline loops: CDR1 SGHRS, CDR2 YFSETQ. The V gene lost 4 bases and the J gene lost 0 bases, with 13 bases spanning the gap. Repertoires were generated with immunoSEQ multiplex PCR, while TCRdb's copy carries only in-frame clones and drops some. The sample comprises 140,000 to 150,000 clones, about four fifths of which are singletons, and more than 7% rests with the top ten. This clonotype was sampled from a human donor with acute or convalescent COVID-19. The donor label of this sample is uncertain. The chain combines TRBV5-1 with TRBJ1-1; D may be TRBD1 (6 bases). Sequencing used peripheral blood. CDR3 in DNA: TGCGCCAGCAGCCGCCAGGACAGTCTGAACACTGAAGCTTTCTTT. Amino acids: CASSRQDSLNTEAFF.